Listed here is a single TCR beta chain. This CDR3 has 15 amino acids. Between the trimmed V and J ends, which lost 8 bases and 4 bases, there was a span of 20 bases. Germline CDR1 MNHNS, CDR2 SASEGT. Primers: 60 Vbeta forward and 13 Jbeta reverse. The data were produced by immunoSEQ multiplex PCR, yet TCRdb's version contains in-frame clones alone and is incomplete. The profile shows 150,000 to 200,000 clones, roughly 72% of them singletons. These data originate in a study of cytomegalovirus exposure and HLA in healthy donors. The clonotype comes from a woman between 35 and 50 years old in good health and CMV-seronegative. J is TRBJ1-2 and V is TRBV6-1; D perhaps matches TRBD1 (6 bases). The sample taken for sequencing was PBMCs. CDR3 loop: CASGDHRVRSYGYTF. The CDR3 nucleotides read TGTGCCAGCGGGGACCACAGGGTGAGGAGCTATGGCTACACCTTC.